These 18 T cell receptor beta chains were all obtained from the same sample, sequenced in a study of shared clonotypes between healthy human individuals. Sequencing used immunoSEQ multiplex PCR; TCRdb keeps in-frame clones, though not all of them. Of some 1.5 million clones listed, roughly 95% were seen once; the top ten hold more than 0.9%. Material: naive CD4+ T cells sorted from blood. Subset indicated: CD45RA+ positively selected. The receptors stem from a man aged 25-40 years in good health.

CDR3 coding DNA: TGTGCCAGCAGTCGGTGGGACAGGGAGGTTGGCGAGCAGTACTTC. This translates into CASSRWDREVGEQYF. The chain is built from TRBV28 and TRBJ2-7, with TRBD1 matching over 9 bases. Germline V gene sequence: CDR1 MDHEN, CDR2 SYDVKM. CDR3 length equals 15 residues. The V and J ends lost 5 bases and 6 bases, in that order; junction bases with no gene match: 11.

This clone appeared once. The chain combines TRBV5-1 with TRBJ1-1; no reliable D call. Trimming cost V 2 bases and J 3 bases, with 14 bases left between them. CDR1 and CDR2 from the germline V gene are SGHRS and YFSETQ. The CDR3 is 15 amino acids. The CDR3 protein is CASSFGHPGDTEAFF. CDR3 nucleotides: TGCGCCAGCAGCTTTGGGCACCCTGGGGACACTGAAGCTTTCTTT. The whole variable domain, remainder taken from reference TRBV5-1 and TRBJ1-1, is KAGVTQTPRYLIKTRGQQVTLSCSPISGHRSVSWYQQTPGQGLQFLFEYFSETQRNKGNFPGRFSGRQFSNSRSEMNVSTLELGDSALYLCASSFGHPGDTEAFFGQGTRLTVV.

This chain joins TRBV5-6 and TRBJ2-4; 12 bases line up with TRBD2. The CDR3 totals 17 residues. With 0 bases clipped from V and 0 bases from J, the junction kept 1 base outside the gene matches. Germline V lookup: CDR1 SGHDT, CDR2 YYEEEE. The DNA of the CDR3 is TGTGCCAGCAGCTTGGGACTAGCGGGAGTAGCCAAAAACATTCAGTACTTC. The encoded protein is CASSLGLAGVAKNIQYF.

Points on this clone: Other DNA sequences within the sample encode an identical CDR3. CDR3 amino acids: CASRRELAKNIQYF. The CDR3 nucleotides are TGTGCCAGCAGGAGGGAACTAGCCAAAAACATTCAGTACTTC. The J gene is TRBJ2-4, the V gene TRBV2; a possible D gene is TRBD2 (5 bases). Germline V gene sequence: CDR1 SNHLY, CDR2 FYNNEI. This CDR3 comprises 14 residues. V lost 6 bases, J lost 0 bases, and 9 bases lay in between.

The chain has TRBV5-8 and TRBJ1-2, with TRBD1 identical over 7 bases. This CDR3 is built from 14 residues. CDR1 is SGHTS, CDR2 YDEGEE, per germline. Losses at the gene ends were 0 bases for V and 6 bases for J; bases not matched to a gene: 5. CDR3 loop: CASSLATGAHGYTF. The DNA of the CDR3 is TGTGCCAGCAGCTTGGCTACAGGGGCACATGGCTACACCTTC.

The genes are TRBV2 and TRBJ2-5; D is perhaps TRBD2 (5 bases). Germline-derived CDR1 and CDR2 are SNHLY and FYNNEI. This CDR3 is built from 13 residues. V was cut by 7 bases and J by 5 bases, with 14 bases left in between. The CDR3 nucleotides are TGTGCCAGCAACCGCCGGGGTCAGGAGACCCAGTACTTC. It yields the protein CASNRRGQETQYF.

CDR3 bases: TGTGCCAGCAGTGAGGCCAGGGGGTTGAGCGAGCAGTACTTC. Amino acid sequence: CASSEARGLSEQYF. The V and J genes are TRBV25-1 and TRBJ2-7, with 7 bases matching TRBD1. There are 14 residues in the CDR3. The trim removed 3 bases at V and 6 bases at J, leaving 8 bases unmatched. Germline CDR1 is MGHDK and CDR2 is SYGVNS.

The J gene is TRBJ2-3, the V gene TRBV18, with TRBD1 as a possible D gene (6 bases). CDR1 and CDR2 from the germline V gene are KGHSH and LQKENI. Trimming cost V 0 bases and J 3 bases, with 13 bases left between them. This CDR3 is 16 amino acids long. In nucleotides, the CDR3 is TGTGCCAGCTCACCACCGAAAAGGGGGTGGACAGATACGCAGTATTTT. This codes for CASSPPKRGWTDTQYF.

The chain uses TRBV10-1 and TRBJ2-2; no clear D. V lost 5 bases to trimming and J lost 1 base, with 8 bases between them. The CDR3 runs 14 residues. Germline V gene sequence: CDR1 WNHNN, CDR2 SYGVQD (reference sequence). CDR3 in DNA: TGCGCCAGCAGTACAGCTTGGAACACCGGGGAGCTGTTTTTT. It specifies CASSTAWNTGELFF.

The gene calls are TRBV29-1 and TRBJ2-2; possibly TRBD1 or TRBD2 for D (5 bases each). This CDR3 region has 13 residues. V was trimmed by 7 bases and J by 4 bases, leaving 13 bases between them. Germline-derived CDR1 and CDR2 are SQVTM and ANQGSEA. CDR3 sequence: CSGRRDPTGELFF. CDR3 bases: TGCAGCGGACGCAGGGACCCCACCGGGGAGCTGTTTTTT.

This sequence joins TRBV5-1 and TRBJ1-1; D may be TRBD1 (6 bases). Germline V gene data show CDR1 as SGHRS and CDR2 as YFSETQ. CDR3 length: 14 amino acids. Trimming left V 6 bases short and J 1 base short, with 13 bases between. In DNA form, the CDR3 reads TGCGCCAGCAATAGGGGGGATTGGAACACTGAAGCTTTCTTT. Translating it yields CASNRGDWNTEAFF.

CDR3 sequence: CASSYSGQDSNQPQHF. In DNA, the CDR3 is TGTGCCAGCAGTTACTCGGGACAGGATAGCAATCAGCCCCAGCATTTT. The genes are TRBV6-6 and TRBJ1-5; 8 bases fit TRBD1. This CDR3 has 16 amino acids. The J segment lost 0 bases and the V segment lost 0 bases, leaving 1 base of the junction unmatched. Germline CDR1 reads MNHNY; CDR2 reads SVGAGI (reference sequence).

The rearrangement uses TRBV5-4 and TRBJ2-3; 8 bases fit TRBD1. The trim removed 3 bases at V and 6 bases at J, leaving 12 bases unmatched. Per the germline V gene, CDR1 is SGHNT and CDR2 is YYREEE (reference sequence). The CDR3 sequence is 16 residues long. CDR3 in DNA: TGTGCCAGCAGCTCTGGACAGGGAATGGCGACGGATACGCAGTATTTT. Residues: CASSSGQGMATDTQYF.

The V gene is TRBV11-3, the J gene TRBJ2-5, with D possibly matching TRBD2 (6 bases). The CDR3 consists of 13 residues. Deletions cut 0 bases from V and 5 bases from J, with 7 bases between. Germline-derived CDR1 and CDR2 are SGHNT and YENEEA. CDR3 residues: CASSLEGRETQYF. The CDR3 DNA reads as TGTGCCAGCAGCTTAGAAGGGAGGGAGACCCAGTACTTC.

This chain's CDR3 is CASSDGSHYGYTF. The CDR3 DNA reads as TGCGCCAGCAGTGACGGGTCTCACTATGGCTACACCTTC. The genes are TRBV10-2 and TRBJ1-2; D is undetermined. The V gene's germline CDR1 is WSHSY and CDR2 SAAADI. This CDR3 contains 13 residues. V was clipped by 3 bases and J by 3 bases, with 8 bases between them.

The V gene is TRBV5-1, the J gene TRBJ2-3, with unresolved D. CDR1 is SGHRS, CDR2 YFSETQ, per germline. V was shortened by 2 bases and J by 6 bases, with 7 bases between the two germline ends. CDR3 size: 12 residues. Here the CDR3 reads CASSLSFDTQYF. In DNA form, the CDR3 reads TGCGCCAGCAGCTTAAGCTTTGATACGCAGTATTTT.

The chain carries TRBV18 and TRBJ2-2; D call uncertain. The CDR3 loop spans 19 amino acids. Germline V lookup: CDR1 KGHSH, CDR2 LQKENI. Trimming removed 6 bases at V and 0 bases at J, with 23 bases between. The CDR3 region has the DNA TGTGCCAGCTCCTCCATTACCATTCGCTCCCAGACGAACACCGGGGAGCTGTTTTTT. It codes for CASSSITIRSQTNTGELFF. The variable domain in full, with the rest retrieved from reference TRBV18 and TRBJ2-2, is NAGVMQNPRHLVRRRGQEARLRCSPMKGHSHVYWYRQLPEEGLKFMVYLQKENIIDESGMPKERFSAEFPKEGPSILRIQQVVRGDSAAYFCASSSITIRSQTNTGELFFGEGSRLTVL.

The V gene is TRBV11-2, the J gene TRBJ1-2; maybe TRBD1 (6 bases). Germline V lookup: CDR1 SGHAT, CDR2 FQNNGV. CDR3 size: 17 residues. Trimming stripped 3 bases from V and 6 bases from J, with 23 bases between. CDR3: CASSFYGWDKIVDGYTF. CDR3 DNA: TGTGCCAGCAGCTTTTACGGGTGGGACAAAATTGTTGATGGCTACACCTTC.